These 19 T cell receptor beta chains were all obtained from the same sample, sequenced in a study of OX40 agonist ivuxolimab in advanced cancers. Here immunoSEQ multiplex PCR was the method, and the copy in TCRdb shows in-frame clones only, minus some. Of around 64,000 clones listed, 90% to 95% are singletons. The sample here was CD4+ or CD8+ T cells sorted from blood, taken in a trial of the OX40 agonist ivuxolimab. These receptors were taken from an adult with an advanced solid tumor such as melanoma, head and neck, liver or kidney cancer.

The chain uses TRBV5-6 and TRBJ2-5; 13 bases match TRBD2. Per germline, CDR1 SGHDT and CDR2 YYEEEE. Trimming removed 3 bases from V and 3 bases from J; junction bases left unmatched: 8. This CDR3 is built from 17 residues. CDR3 sequence (DNA): TGTGCCAGCAGCTCATTGGGACTAGCGGGAAGGAAAGAGACCCAGTACTTC. This encodes CASSSLGLAGRKETQYF.

The chain combines TRBV7-8 with TRBJ2-2; TRBD1 matches at 8 bases. Trimming at V came to 0 bases and at J to 6 bases, leaving 9 bases not matched to a gene. Germline lookup yields CDR1 SGHVS and CDR2 FQNEAQ. The CDR3 runs 17 residues. DNA for the CDR3: TGTGCCAGCAGCTTAGCAGAGGGGACAGGTCGAGCCGGGGAGCTGTTTTTT. Its translation is CASSLAEGTGRAGELFF.

V usage is TRBV6-5 and J usage is TRBJ2-5; 12 bases are shared with TRBD2. This CDR3 has 16 residues. The germline gives CDR1 MNHEY, CDR2 SVGAGI. Trimming took 0 bases from V and 5 from J; bases not matched to a gene: 4. DNA of the CDR3: TGTGCCAGCAGTTACTCGTTGACTAGCGGGAGTGAGACCCAGTACTTC. This sequence encodes CASSYSLTSGSETQYF.

The chain employs TRBV6-1 and TRBJ1-1; D not certain. V was cut by 6 bases and J by 6 bases, with 11 bases left in between. Looked up from germline, CDR1 is MNHNS and CDR2 is SASEGT. The CDR3 is made up of 12 amino acids. The CDR3 spells CASSDWGSEAFF. The CDR3, as DNA: TGTGCCAGCAGCGACTGGGGTTCTGAAGCTTTCTTT.

This chain joins TRBV29-1 and TRBJ2-1; D is undetermined. Trimming shortened V by 7 bases and J by 3 bases, and 4 bases separated the two germline ends. From germline, CDR1 is SQVTM and CDR2 ANQGSEA. There are 10 residues in the CDR3. CDR3 DNA: TGCAGCGCGGACTACAATGAGCAGTTCTTC. This sequence encodes CSADYNEQFF.

V gene TRBV27 combines with J gene TRBJ2-1; 11 bases map to TRBD2. After removal of 6 bases from V and 1 base from J, the junction contained 5 bases not matched to a gene. The length of the CDR3 is 16 residues. Germline values: CDR1 MNHEY, CDR2 SMNVEV (reference sequence). As DNA, the CDR3 is TGTGCCAGCAGCCTTCTAGCGGGAGGATCCTACAATGAGCAGTTCTTC. Translation: CASSLLAGGSYNEQFF.

CDR3: CASSNLGSYEQYF. For the CDR3, the DNA is TGTGCCAGCAGCAACCTAGGATCCTACGAGCAGTACTTC. The chain couples TRBV28 to TRBJ2-7; D unclear. CDR3 size: 13 residues. Germline CDR1 is MDHEN and CDR2 is SYDVKM. Trimming cost V 6 bases and J 1 base, with 10 bases left between them.

This clone was seen only once. The rearrangement links TRBV29-1 to TRBJ2-1; D uncertain. Looked up from germline, CDR1 is SQVTM and CDR2 is ANQGSEA. The CDR3 contains 9 residues. V lost 4 bases and J 12 bases, leaving 7 bases between the germline ends. The chain's CDR3 is CSVGWGQFF. The CDR3 region has the DNA TGCAGCGTTGGTTGGGGGCAGTTCTTC.

The chain employs TRBV14 and TRBJ2-1; D is undetermined. Per germline, CDR1 SGHDN and CDR2 FVKESK. CDR3 length: 11 amino acids. The V and J ends lost 3 bases and 7 bases respectively, with 4 bases between them. CDR3 in amino acids: CASSHENEQFF. The CDR3 bases are TGTGCCAGCAGCCACGAGAATGAGCAGTTCTTC.

This clone was picked up one time. V and J are TRBV29-1 and TRBJ2-1; 10 bases are a match to TRBD2. The CDR3 length is 15 residues. Per germline, CDR1 SQVTM and CDR2 ANQGSEA. V shed 7 bases and J 6 bases; nucleotides not matched to a gene: 12. CDR3 nucleotides: TGCAGCGGGACCTCCGGGACTAGCGCGAGCAATGAGCAGTTCTTC. Amino acids: CSGTSGTSASNEQFF.

This rearrangement joins TRBV12-1 to TRBJ2-7; TRBD1 was called by the table and not checked on the DNA. TRBV12-1 is a known pseudogene. The CDR3 extends over 15 amino acids. In nucleotides, the CDR3 is TGTGCCAGCAGCTTTGATTTGGACAGGGGTGTGGAGCAGTACTTC. Translation: CASSFDLDRGVEQYF.

This clone was recorded only once. The chain joins TRBV7-8 to TRBJ2-5; TRBD1 aligns across 8 bases. Looked up from germline, CDR1 is SGHVS and CDR2 is FQNEAQ. Losses at the gene ends were 6 bases for V and 1 base for J; bases not matched to a gene: 1. The CDR3 runs 13 residues. CDR3 bases: TGTGCCAGCAGGGACAGGGTCCAAGAGACCCAGTACTTC. It yields the protein CASRDRVQETQYF.

This clone has a single count. The chain employs TRBV7-2 and TRBJ2-7; 7 bases align to TRBD1. Germline V CDR1 and CDR2: SGHTA, FQGNSA. Losses at the gene ends were 5 bases for V and 0 bases for J; bases not matched to a gene: 10. This CDR3 is 16 amino acids long. The CDR3 here is CASSVSGGVSSYEQYF. CDR3 bases: TGTGCCAGCAGCGTCTCAGGGGGAGTAAGCTCCTACGAGCAGTACTTC.

The chain joins TRBV4-3 to TRBJ2-7; either TRBD1 or TRBD2 may fit D (5 bases each). Germline V gives CDR1 LGHNA, CDR2 YSLEER. CDR3 length equals 16 residues. V lost 0 bases and J 2 bases, leaving 14 bases between the germline ends. As DNA, the CDR3 is TGCGCCAGCAGCCAAGATAGGGGAGCGCTGGCCTACGAGCAGTACTTC. It is translated as CASSQDRGALAYEQYF.

J is TRBJ2-5 and V is TRBV28, with 9 bases aligning to TRBD2. The length of the CDR3 is 15 residues. After removal of 7 bases from V and 3 bases from J, the junction contained 9 bases not matched to a gene. CDR1 and CDR2 (germline): MDHEN, SYDVKM. The CDR3 nucleotides are TGTGCCAGCAACGTCAGGGCGGGAGGGAAAGAGACCCAGTACTTC. Translating it yields CASNVRAGGKETQYF.

The CDR3 region is CASSPDDGRSEQYF. The CDR3 DNA reads as TGTGCCAGCAGCCCTGACGACGGGCGCAGCGAGCAGTACTTC. The chain joins TRBV9 to TRBJ2-7; D is unclear. V was trimmed by 4 bases and J by 6 bases, leaving 17 bases between them. The CDR3 is 14 residues long. Germline-derived CDR1 and CDR2 are SGDLS and YYNGEE.

A single count supports this clone. The chain employs TRBV2 and TRBJ2-7, with TRBD1 matching 12 bases. Per germline, CDR1 SNHLY and CDR2 FYNNEI. V shed 6 bases, J shed 4 bases, and the junction held 4 bases outside the gene matches. The CDR3 contains 14 residues. CDR3 coding DNA: TGTGCCAGCAGGGAGGGACAGGGGGCTTACGAGCAGTACTTC. It translates to CASREGQGAYEQYF.

The rearrangement joins TRBV10-3 to TRBJ1-1; D might be TRBD1 (5 bases). The V and J ends lost 1 base and 3 bases respectively, with 21 bases between them. Germline V gene lookup returns CDR1 ENHRY and CDR2 SYGVKD. The CDR3 extends over 18 amino acids. The CDR3 sequence is CAISEFRAGVFLDTEAFF. CDR3 bases: TGTGCCATCAGTGAGTTCAGGGCTGGGGTATTTTTAGACACTGAAGCTTTCTTT.

The chain uses TRBV7-6 and TRBJ1-5; D is perhaps TRBD1 (5 bases). The CDR3 is made up of 14 amino acids. V was shortened by 3 bases and J by 6 bases, with 12 bases between the two germline ends. Germline lookup yields CDR1 SGHVS and CDR2 FNYEAQ. The CDR3 is CASSLGGVGQPQHF. The CDR3 DNA reads as TGTGCCAGCAGCTTGGGAGGGGTGGGTCAGCCCCAGCATTTT.